These 5 T cell receptor beta chains were all obtained from the same sample, sequenced in a study of cytomegalovirus exposure and HLA in healthy donors. Researchers ran the PCR with 60 Vbeta and 13 Jbeta primers. Clones were sequenced by immunoSEQ multiplex PCR, and TCRdb holds only the in-frame ones, with some missing. The sample has some 200,000 clones; the top ten hold more than 0.95%. Sample: PBMCs. These receptors were taken from a girl aged 2-10 years in good health and CMV-seropositive.

V gene TRBV10-3 combines with J gene TRBJ2-7, with unresolved D. The V gene lost 5 bases and the J gene lost 3 bases, with 8 bases spanning the gap. The CDR3 has 12 residues. Germline values: CDR1 ENHRY, CDR2 SYGVKD. CDR3: CAISPGDYEQYF. CDR3 DNA: TGTGCCATCAGTCCGGGTGACTACGAGCAGTACTTC.

The genes are TRBV19 and TRBJ1-2; 8 bases map to TRBD1. The junction had 11 bases not matched to a gene; V was cut back by 3 bases and J by 8 bases. The V gene's germline CDR1 is LNHDA and CDR2 SQIVND (reference sequence). CDR3 size: 15 residues. The CDR3 DNA is TGTGCCAGTAGTATGCAGGGGGCTCGAGGCTGGGGCTACACCTTC. The encoded protein is CASSMQGARGWGYTF.

The genes are TRBV6-5 and TRBJ2-7; 7 bases are a match to TRBD2. The J segment lost 4 bases and the V segment lost 5 bases, leaving 2 bases of the junction unmatched. This CDR3 has 12 residues. CDR1 is MNHEY, CDR2 SVGAGI, per germline. CDR3 DNA: TGTGCCAGCAGTCCGGGGGGATACGAGCAGTACTTC. Protein product: CASSPGGYEQYF.

This chain connects TRBV7-9 to TRBJ1-6, with 8 bases identical to TRBD1. The germline CDR1 and CDR2 sequences are SEHNR and FQNEAQ (reference sequence). This CDR3 is built from 11 residues. Unmatched junction bases numbered 0, after V lost 5 bases and J lost 12 bases. CDR3 coding DNA: TGTGCCAGCAGCGACAGGGGACCCCTCCACTTT. It specifies CASSDRGPLHF. Filled out from reference TRBV7-9 and TRBJ1-6, the complete variable domain reads DTGVSQNPRHKITKRGQNVTFRCDPISEHNRLYWYRQTLGQGPEFLTYFQNEAQLEKSRLLSDRFSAERPKGSFSTLEIQRTEQGDSAMYLCASSDRGPLHFGNGTRLTVT.

This chain uses TRBV2 with TRBJ2-6, with 9 positions matching TRBD1. Germline trimming cut 10 bases from V and 0 bases from J; bases unmatched to any gene: 10. CDR3 length: 17 amino acids. The germline gives CDR1 SNHLY, CDR2 FYNNEI. The CDR3 spells CATRGQGLRSGANVLTF. The CDR3, as DNA: TGTGCCACCCGGGGACAGGGTCTCCGCTCTGGGGCCAACGTCCTGACTTTC.